Listed below are T cell receptor beta chains from one sample, sequenced in a study of radiotherapy plus CTLA-4 blockade in lung cancer. Here immunoSEQ multiplex PCR was the method, and the copy in TCRdb shows in-frame clones only, minus some. The table records 60,000 or so clones, 77% of them present only once. The sequencing used peripheral blood, collected from a patient treated with radiotherapy plus ipilimumab. These receptors were obtained from a human donor with non-small cell lung cancer who had a partial response to radiotherapy plus ipilimumab. CDR3s include the opening cysteine and the closing phenylalanine or tryptophan. Fields, in order: clone size, J gene, D gene, V gene, CDR3 DNA, CDR3 protein. D genes are given only for firm matches. The size field is filled for only some rows; it gives once, few, many or a size class.

size: NA
J: TRBJ2-7
D: TRBD1
V: TRBV5-5
DNA: TGTGCCAGCAGCTTGGGACAGGGGGACTTCTACGAGCAGTACTTC
CDR3: CASSLGQGDFYEQYF

size: NA
J: TRBJ1-1
D: NA
V: TRBV5-1
DNA: TGCACCAGCAGCTTATTGGGGGGGCGGTTTGAAGCTTTCTTT
CDR3: CTSSLLGGRFEAFF

size: NA
J: TRBJ2-7
D: TRBD1
V: TRBV29-1
DNA: TGCAGCGTAACACAGGGGGCGCATATCAACGAGCAGTACTTC
CDR3: CSVTQGAHINEQYF

size: few
J: TRBJ1-1
D: NA
V: TRBV29-1
DNA: TGCAGCGCGAGCACTGAAGCTTTCTTT
CDR3: CSASTEAFF

size: NA
J: TRBJ2-3
D: NA
V: TRBV6-5
DNA: TGTGCCAGCAGTTTAAGTTTGGACTACCTCACAGATACGCAGTATTTT
CDR3: CASSLSLDYLTDTQYF

size: NA
J: TRBJ2-5
D: TRBD1
V: TRBV4-1
DNA: TGCGCCAGCAGCCTTGGGGACAGGAGCCAAGAGACCCAGTACTTC
CDR3: CASSLGDRSQETQYF

size: NA
J: TRBJ2-3
D: NA
V: TRBV5-1
DNA: TGCGCCAGCAGCGACGGACTCGTCGCAGATACGCAGTATTTT
CDR3: CASSDGLVADTQYF

size: NA
J: TRBJ1-6
D: NA
V: TRBV7-6
DNA: TGTGCCAGCAGCTTGTCCCAGTATAATTCACCCCTCCACTTT
CDR3: CASSLSQYNSPLHF

size: NA
J: TRBJ2-7
D: NA
V: TRBV18
DNA: TGTGCCAGCTCACCTCAGCTAGCCGAGCAGTACTTC
CDR3: CASSPQLAEQYF

size: NA
J: TRBJ1-5
D: NA
V: TRBV19
DNA: TGTGCCAGTAGTATACTGGCGGGGAATCAGCCCCAGCATTTT
CDR3: CASSILAGNQPQHF

size: NA
J: TRBJ2-7
D: NA
V: TRBV27
DNA: TGTGCCAGCAGTAGGCAGGGAGGCTACGAGCAGTACTTC
CDR3: CASSRQGGYEQYF

size: NA
J: TRBJ2-7
D: TRBD1
V: TRBV5-4
DNA: TGTGCCAGCAGACGGACAGGTCCCTACGAGCAGTACTTC
CDR3: CASRRTGPYEQYF

size: NA
J: TRBJ1-2
D: NA
V: TRBV7-3
DNA: TGTGCCAGCAGCTTGTCTCGCAGAAACTATGGCTACACCTTC
CDR3: CASSLSRRNYGYTF

size: NA
J: TRBJ2-6
D: TRBD1
V: TRBV6-4
DNA: TGTGCCAGCAGTACCGGGACAGGGGCCTCTGGGGCCAACGTCCTGACTTTC
CDR3: CASSTGTGASGANVLTF

size: NA
J: TRBJ2-7
D: TRBD1
V: TRBV5-4
DNA: TGTGCCAGCAGCCGCCGGACAGGGAACTACGAGCAGTACTTC
CDR3: CASSRRTGNYEQYF

size: NA
J: TRBJ1-5
D: NA
V: TRBV7-3
DNA: TGTGCCAGCAGCCCAGGTCGGCAGGGGTATAGCAATCAGCCCCAGCATTTT
CDR3: CASSPGRQGYSNQPQHF

size: NA
J: TRBJ2-7
D: NA
V: TRBV18
DNA: TGTGCCAGCTCACCACCGACTAACTACGAGCAGTACTTC
CDR3: CASSPPTNYEQYF

size: few
J: TRBJ1-1
D: TRBD1
V: TRBV11-1
DNA: TGTGCCAGCAGCTCCACCGAGGGACAGCTGAACACTGAAGCTTTCTTT
CDR3: CASSSTEGQLNTEAFF

size: NA
J: TRBJ1-2
D: NA
V: TRBV27
DNA: TGTGCCAGCAGTTTAAGGCAGGCGTCTTATGGCTACACCTTC
CDR3: CASSLRQASYGYTF

size: NA
J: TRBJ1-6
D: TRBD1
V: TRBV30
DNA: TGTGCCTGGAGTCTAAGCTTTCGGACAGGGAGGTCCTATAATTCACCCCTCCACTTT
CDR3: CAWSLSFRTGRSYNSPLHF

size: NA
J: TRBJ2-3
D: TRBD2
V: TRBV7-9
DNA: TGTGCCAGCAGCTTAGGTAGCGGGAGCACAGATACGCAGTATTTT
CDR3: CASSLGSGSTDTQYF

size: NA
J: TRBJ1-1
D: NA
V: TRBV5-1
DNA: TGCGCCAGCAGCCGGGAGGGAAACACTGAAGCTTTCTTT
CDR3: CASSREGNTEAFF

size: NA
J: TRBJ2-7
D: NA
V: TRBV5-1
DNA: TGCGCCAGCAGCGCTCGGGGGATCTACGAGCAGTACTTC
CDR3: CASSARGIYEQYF

size: NA
J: TRBJ1-1
D: TRBD1
V: TRBV30
DNA: TGTGCCTGGAACCAACAGGGGGCGACTTTCTTT
CDR3: CAWNQQGATFF

size: NA
J: TRBJ1-1
D: TRBD1
V: TRBV2
DNA: TGTGCCAGCAGTGGTGACAGGGTCACTGAAGCTTTCTTT
CDR3: CASSGDRVTEAFF

size: NA
J: TRBJ1-5
D: NA
V: TRBV19
DNA: TGTGCCAGTAGTATATCGCAGGACAATCAGCCCCAGCATTTT
CDR3: CASSISQDNQPQHF

size: NA
J: TRBJ2-2
D: TRBD2
V: TRBV7-9
DNA: TGTGCCAGCAGCAACCGGGAGGGAAGGACCGGGGAGCTGTTTTTT
CDR3: CASSNREGRTGELFF

size: NA
J: TRBJ2-7
D: NA
V: TRBV29-1
DNA: TGCAGCGTTGAGAAACAGGAGGGAAGGCCCTACGAGCAGTACTTC
CDR3: CSVEKQEGRPYEQYF

size: once
J: TRBJ1-2
D: NA
V: TRBV28
DNA: TGTGCCAGCAGTTTGTGGCAGGGAGGGGGTAACTATGGCTACACCTTC
CDR3: CASSLWQGGGNYGYTF

size: NA
J: TRBJ1-3
D: TRBD1
V: TRBV2
DNA: TGTGCCAGCAGCCCAGGGGGACGTGCAGGCGGTCCTGGAAACACCATATATTTT
CDR3: CASSPGGRAGGPGNTIYF

size: NA
J: TRBJ1-2
D: NA
V: TRBV9
DNA: TGTGCCAGCAGCCCACAAGACAGCTATGGCTACACCTTC
CDR3: CASSPQDSYGYTF

size: NA
J: TRBJ1-6
D: TRBD1
V: TRBV7-6
DNA: TGTGCCAGCAGCCCGGGACAGAATTCACCCCTCCACTTT
CDR3: CASSPGQNSPLHF

size: NA
J: TRBJ2-7
D: TRBD1
V: TRBV5-4
DNA: TGTGCCAGCAGCTTGCCAGACAGGGGAGCCGAGCAGTACTTC
CDR3: CASSLPDRGAEQYF

size: NA
J: TRBJ2-3
D: NA
V: TRBV7-3
DNA: TGTGCCAGCAGCGAGGGACTGACTAGCACAGATACGCAGTATTTT
CDR3: CASSEGLTSTDTQYF

size: NA
J: TRBJ1-1
D: TRBD1
V: TRBV6-5
DNA: TGTGCCAGCAGAGACAGGGCTTCGTACACTGAAGCTTTCTTT
CDR3: CASRDRASYTEAFF

size: NA
J: TRBJ1-1
D: NA
V: TRBV5-1
DNA: TGCGCCAGCAGCCTAACCGGGGGAAAAGCTTTCTTT
CDR3: CASSLTGGKAFF

size: NA
J: TRBJ2-5
D: NA
V: TRBV6-5
DNA: TGTGCCAGCAGTTACTATGGCGCCCGGGTTGAGACCCAGTACTTC
CDR3: CASSYYGARVETQYF

size: NA
J: TRBJ2-2
D: TRBD1
V: TRBV5-1
DNA: TGCGCCAGCAGCACCGGACAGGACTACACCGGGGAGCTGTTTTTT
CDR3: CASSTGQDYTGELFF

size: NA
J: TRBJ2-7
D: TRBD1
V: TRBV7-8
DNA: TGTGCCAGCAGCCCGTCCTATCCCGGGACAGGGATCCACGAGCAGTACTTC
CDR3: CASSPSYPGTGIHEQYF

size: NA
J: TRBJ2-5
D: TRBD2
V: TRBV9
DNA: TGTGCCAGCAGCGTAGCGAGCGGGGTCGAAGGGACCCAGTACTTC
CDR3: CASSVASGVEGTQYF

size: NA
J: TRBJ2-1
D: TRBD1
V: TRBV2
DNA: TGTGCCAGCAGCGGACAGGGGAATGTGCAGTCGTACAATGAGCAGTTCTTC
CDR3: CASSGQGNVQSYNEQFF

size: NA
J: TRBJ1-1
D: TRBD1
V: TRBV6-1
DNA: TGTGCCAGCAGTGTCAACAGGGGGCGCACTGAAGCTTTCTTT
CDR3: CASSVNRGRTEAFF

size: NA
J: TRBJ2-5
D: TRBD2
V: TRBV5-1
DNA: TGCGCCAGCCGCCTTTCCGCGGGGGGGGAGACCCAGTACTTC
CDR3: CASRLSAGGETQYF

size: NA
J: TRBJ2-3
D: TRBD2
V: TRBV5-1
DNA: TGCGCCAGCAGCCCCGGGACTAGCGGGGGGGGGCCGGATACGCAGTATTTT
CDR3: CASSPGTSGGGPDTQYF

size: NA
J: TRBJ2-2
D: NA
V: TRBV5-8
DNA: TGTGCCAGCAGCTTCGGGACACTGAACACCGGGGAGCTGTTTTTT
CDR3: CASSFGTLNTGELFF

size: NA
J: TRBJ2-3
D: NA
V: TRBV5-4
DNA: TGTGCCAGCAGCTTTACTAGTTCGGATACGCAGTATTTT
CDR3: CASSFTSSDTQYF

size: NA
J: TRBJ2-3
D: TRBD2
V: TRBV4-2
DNA: TGTGCCAGCAGCCAAGATGCAGCGGGGGCCCCGGGGACGCAGTATTTT
CDR3: CASSQDAAGAPGTQYF

size: NA
J: TRBJ2-2
D: TRBD2
V: TRBV5-4
DNA: TGTGCCAGCAGCCCGCCCGGGACTACGAACACCGGGGAGCTGTTTTTT
CDR3: CASSPPGTTNTGELFF